This TCR beta chain was identified during a study of T cells after somatic rescue of genetic block. Trimming took off 6 bases at V and 7 bases at J, with 13 bases between the two ends. Per the germline V gene, CDR1 is MNHEY and CDR2 is SVGAGI. The CDR3 runs to 13 residues. Here immunoSEQ multiplex PCR was the method, and the copy in TCRdb shows in-frame clones only, minus some. The sample consists of tens of thousands of clones, roughly 96% of them appearing once. The sequence derives from a child younger than two. The chain links TRBV6-5 to TRBJ1-5, with D possibly TRBD1 on 6 matching bases. Sequenced input: peripheral blood mononuclear cells (PBMCs). The CDR3 DNA is TGTGCCAGCAGACAGGGATTGGGCCAGCCCCAGCATTTT. It encodes CASRQGLGQPQHF.